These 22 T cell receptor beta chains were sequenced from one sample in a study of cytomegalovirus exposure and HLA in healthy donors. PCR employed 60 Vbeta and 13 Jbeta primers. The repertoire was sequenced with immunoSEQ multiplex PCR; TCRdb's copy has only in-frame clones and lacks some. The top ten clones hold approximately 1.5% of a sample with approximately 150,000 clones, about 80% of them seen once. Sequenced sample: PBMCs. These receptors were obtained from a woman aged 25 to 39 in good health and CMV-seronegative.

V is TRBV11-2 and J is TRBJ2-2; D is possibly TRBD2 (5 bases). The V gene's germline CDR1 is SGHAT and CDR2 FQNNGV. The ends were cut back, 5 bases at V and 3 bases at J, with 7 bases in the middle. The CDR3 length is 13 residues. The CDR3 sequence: CASSLGDTGELFF. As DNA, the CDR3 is TGTGCCAGCAGCCTCGGGGACACCGGGGAGCTGTTTTTT.

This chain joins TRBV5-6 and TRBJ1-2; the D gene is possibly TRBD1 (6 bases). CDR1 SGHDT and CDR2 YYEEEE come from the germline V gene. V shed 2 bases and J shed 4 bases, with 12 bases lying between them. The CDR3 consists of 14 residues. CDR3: CASSLPDRSYGYTF. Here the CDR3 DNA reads TGTGCCAGCAGCTTACCGGACAGAAGCTATGGCTACACCTTC.

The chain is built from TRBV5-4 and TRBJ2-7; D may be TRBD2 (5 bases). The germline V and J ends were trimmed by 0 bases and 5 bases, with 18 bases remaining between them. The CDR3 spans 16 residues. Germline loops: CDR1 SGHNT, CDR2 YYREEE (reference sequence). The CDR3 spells CASSLAGWGGGDEQYF. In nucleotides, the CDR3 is TGTGCCAGCAGCTTGGCCGGATGGGGTGGAGGCGACGAGCAGTACTTC.

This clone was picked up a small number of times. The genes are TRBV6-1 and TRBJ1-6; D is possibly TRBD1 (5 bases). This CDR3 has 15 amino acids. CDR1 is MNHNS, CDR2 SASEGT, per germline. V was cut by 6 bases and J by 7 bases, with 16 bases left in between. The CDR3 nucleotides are TGTGCCAGCAGCTTGGACAAGGCCAGAAATTCACCCCTCCACTTT. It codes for CASSLDKARNSPLHF.

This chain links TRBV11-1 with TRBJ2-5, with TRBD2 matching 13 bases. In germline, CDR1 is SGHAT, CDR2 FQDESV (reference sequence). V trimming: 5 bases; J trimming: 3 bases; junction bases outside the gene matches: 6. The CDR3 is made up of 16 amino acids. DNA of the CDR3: TGTGCCAGCAGCGCCCGACTAGCGGGGGGTAAAGAGACCCAGTACTTC. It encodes CASSARLAGGKETQYF. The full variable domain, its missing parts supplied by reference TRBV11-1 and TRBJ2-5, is EAEVAQSPRYKITEKSQAVAFWCDPISGHATLYWYRQILGQGPELLVQFQDESVVDDSQLPKDRFSAERLKGVDSTLKIQPAELGDSAMYLCASSARLAGGKETQYFGPGTRLLVL.

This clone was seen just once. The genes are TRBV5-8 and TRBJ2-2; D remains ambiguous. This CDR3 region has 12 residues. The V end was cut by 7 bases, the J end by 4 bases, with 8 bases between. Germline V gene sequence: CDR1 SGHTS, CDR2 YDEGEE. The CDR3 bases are TGTGCCAGCCGGGTCAGCACCGGGGAGCTGTTTTTT. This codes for CASRVSTGELFF.

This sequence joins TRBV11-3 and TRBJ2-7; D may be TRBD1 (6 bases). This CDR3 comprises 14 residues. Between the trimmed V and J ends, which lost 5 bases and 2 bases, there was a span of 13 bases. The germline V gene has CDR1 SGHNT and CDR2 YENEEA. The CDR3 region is CASSPVGDTYEQYF. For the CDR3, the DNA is TGTGCCAGCAGCCCCGTGGGGGACACCTACGAGCAGTACTTC.

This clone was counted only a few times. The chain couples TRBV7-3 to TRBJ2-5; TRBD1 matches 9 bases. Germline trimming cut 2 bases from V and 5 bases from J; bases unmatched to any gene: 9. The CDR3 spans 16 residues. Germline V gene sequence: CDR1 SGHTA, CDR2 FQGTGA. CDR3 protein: CASSLHGGQGLETQYF. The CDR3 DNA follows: TGTGCCAGCAGCTTACATGGGGGACAGGGCTTGGAGACCCAGTACTTC.

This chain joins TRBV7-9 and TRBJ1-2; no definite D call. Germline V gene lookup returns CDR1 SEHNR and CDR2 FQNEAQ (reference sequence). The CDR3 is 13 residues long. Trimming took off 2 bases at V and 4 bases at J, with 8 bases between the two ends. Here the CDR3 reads CASSLTGSYGYTF. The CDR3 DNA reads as TGTGCCAGCAGCTTAACGGGGAGCTATGGCTACACCTTC.

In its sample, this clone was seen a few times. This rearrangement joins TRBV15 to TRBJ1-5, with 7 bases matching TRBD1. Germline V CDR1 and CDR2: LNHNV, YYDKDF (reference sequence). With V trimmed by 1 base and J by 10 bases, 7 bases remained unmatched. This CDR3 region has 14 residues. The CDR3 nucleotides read TGTGCCACCAGCAGAGTCAGGGGGTTAGAACCCCAGCATTTT. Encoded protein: CATSRVRGLEPQHF.

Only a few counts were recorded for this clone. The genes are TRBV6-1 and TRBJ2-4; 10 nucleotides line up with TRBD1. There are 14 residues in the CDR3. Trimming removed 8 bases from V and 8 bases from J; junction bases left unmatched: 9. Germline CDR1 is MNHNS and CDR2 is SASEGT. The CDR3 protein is CASVDRGLSYIQYF. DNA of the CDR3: TGTGCCAGCGTAGACAGGGGGCTATCTTACATTCAGTACTTC.

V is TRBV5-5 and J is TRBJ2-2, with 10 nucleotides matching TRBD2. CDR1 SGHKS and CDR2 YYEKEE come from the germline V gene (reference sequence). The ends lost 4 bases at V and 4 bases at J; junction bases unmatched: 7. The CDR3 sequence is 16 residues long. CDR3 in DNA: TGTGCCAGCAGCCACAGCGGGGGGGCGGGCACCGGGGAGCTGTTTTTT. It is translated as CASSHSGGAGTGELFF. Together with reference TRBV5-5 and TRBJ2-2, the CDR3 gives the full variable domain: DAGVTQSPTHLIKTRGQQVTLRCSPISGHKSVSWYQQVLGQGPQFIFQYYEKEERGRGNFPDRFSARQFPNYSSELNVNALLLGDSALYLCASSHSGGAGTGELFFGEGSRLTVL.

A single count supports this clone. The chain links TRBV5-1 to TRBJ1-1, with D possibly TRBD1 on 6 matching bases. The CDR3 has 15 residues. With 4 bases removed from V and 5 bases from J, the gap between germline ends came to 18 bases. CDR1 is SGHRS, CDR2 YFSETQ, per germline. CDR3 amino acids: CASSPGPSTGTEAFF. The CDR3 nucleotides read TGCGCCAGCAGCCCGGGACCTTCAACAGGGACTGAAGCTTTCTTT.

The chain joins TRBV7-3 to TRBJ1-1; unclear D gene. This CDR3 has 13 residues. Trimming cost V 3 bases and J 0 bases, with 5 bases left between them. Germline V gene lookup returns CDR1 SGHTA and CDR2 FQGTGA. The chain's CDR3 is CASSFGLNTEAFF. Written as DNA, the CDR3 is TGTGCCAGCAGCTTCGGTTTGAACACTGAAGCTTTCTTT.

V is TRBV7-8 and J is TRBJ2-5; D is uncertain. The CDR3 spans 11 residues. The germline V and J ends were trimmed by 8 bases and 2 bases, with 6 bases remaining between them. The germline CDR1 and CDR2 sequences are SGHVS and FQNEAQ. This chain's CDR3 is CASGQQETQYF. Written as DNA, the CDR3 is TGTGCCAGCGGTCAGCAAGAGACCCAGTACTTC.

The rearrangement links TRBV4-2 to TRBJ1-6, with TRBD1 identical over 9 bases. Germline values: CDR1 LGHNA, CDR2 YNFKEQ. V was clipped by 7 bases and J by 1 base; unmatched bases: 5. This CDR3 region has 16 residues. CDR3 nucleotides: TGTGCCAGCACCTGGGACAGGGAATCCTATAATTCACCCCTCCACTTT. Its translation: CASTWDRESYNSPLHF.

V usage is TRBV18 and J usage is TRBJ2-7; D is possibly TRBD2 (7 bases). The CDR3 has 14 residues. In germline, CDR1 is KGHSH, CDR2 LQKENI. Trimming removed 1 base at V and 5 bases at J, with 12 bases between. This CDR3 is CASSPQSGGDEQYF. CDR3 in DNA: TGTGCCAGCTCACCACAATCGGGGGGCGACGAGCAGTACTTC.

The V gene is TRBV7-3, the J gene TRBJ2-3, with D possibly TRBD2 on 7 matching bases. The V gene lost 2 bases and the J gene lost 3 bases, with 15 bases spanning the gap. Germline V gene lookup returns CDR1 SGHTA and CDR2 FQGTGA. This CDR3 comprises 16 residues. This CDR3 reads CASSLGGGAGTDTQYF. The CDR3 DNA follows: TGTGCCAGCAGCTTAGGAGGGGGGGCAGGGACAGATACGCAGTATTTT.

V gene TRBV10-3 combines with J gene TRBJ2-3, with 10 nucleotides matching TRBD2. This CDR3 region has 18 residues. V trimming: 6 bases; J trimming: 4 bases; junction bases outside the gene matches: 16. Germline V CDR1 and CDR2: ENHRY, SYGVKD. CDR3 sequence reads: CAISGSSGGPPGPDTQYF. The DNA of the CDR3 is TGTGCCATCAGCGGGAGTAGCGGGGGGCCTCCTGGCCCAGATACGCAGTATTTT.

As DNA, the CDR3 is TGTGCCAGCAGTGACCTACAGGACAGCGCTAGCACAGATACGCAGTATTTT. Amino acid sequence: CASSDLQDSASTDTQYF. The genes are TRBV5-4 and TRBJ2-3, with a weak D call TRBD1 (6 bases). Between the trimmed V and J ends, which lost 5 bases and 0 bases, there was a span of 19 bases. In germline, CDR1 is SGHNT, CDR2 YYREEE (reference sequence). This CDR3 is built from 17 residues.

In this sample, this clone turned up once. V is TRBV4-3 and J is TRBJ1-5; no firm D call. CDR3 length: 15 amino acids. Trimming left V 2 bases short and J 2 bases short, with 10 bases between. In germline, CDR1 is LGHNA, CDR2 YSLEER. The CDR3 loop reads CASSQIYGGNQPQHF. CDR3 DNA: TGCGCCAGCAGCCAAATATACGGGGGCAATCAGCCCCAGCATTTT.

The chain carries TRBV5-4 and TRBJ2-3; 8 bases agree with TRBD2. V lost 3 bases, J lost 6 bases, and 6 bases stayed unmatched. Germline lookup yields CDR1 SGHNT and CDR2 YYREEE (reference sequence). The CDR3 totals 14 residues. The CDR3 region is CASSSLAGTDTQYF. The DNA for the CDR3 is TGTGCCAGCAGCTCGTTAGCGGGGACGGATACGCAGTATTTT.